This T cell receptor beta chain was documented in a study of blood T cells in healthy people across ages. The CDR3 has 15 amino acids. V lost 8 bases and J 0 bases, leaving 14 bases between the germline ends. Germline V lookup: CDR1 MNHEY, CDR2 SMNVEV (reference sequence). This clonotype turned up a few times. Its antigen remains unknown. In terms of origin and age, donors were healthy Caucasian individuals from Russia aged about 6 to 90. There were at least 5.5 micrograms of total RNA extracted from every sample. Alongside a J-beta primer mix, a sample-barcoded 5' primer served in a second PCR lasting about 6 to 12 cycles. Each cDNA molecule, via a template-switch adaptor with 12 random nucleotides, was tagged. Via MiXCR, TCRdb re-called the 5' RACE reads, giving one row per CDR3 protein. The table shows 550,000 to 800,000 distinct CDR3 sequences, with around a fifth occurring only once. Points from the study as a whole: The long-lived group displayed more naive CD4+ cells, plus higher diversity, than the aged donors did.

Material for sequencing was blood. The source is a man in his 70s in good health. V is TRBV27 and J is TRBJ1-5; possible D gene TRBD1, 5 bases. The CDR3 loop reads CASGQGAHSNQPQHF. The CDR3 nucleotides are TGTGCCAGCGGCCAGGGCGCCCATAGCAATCAGCCCCAGCATTTT.